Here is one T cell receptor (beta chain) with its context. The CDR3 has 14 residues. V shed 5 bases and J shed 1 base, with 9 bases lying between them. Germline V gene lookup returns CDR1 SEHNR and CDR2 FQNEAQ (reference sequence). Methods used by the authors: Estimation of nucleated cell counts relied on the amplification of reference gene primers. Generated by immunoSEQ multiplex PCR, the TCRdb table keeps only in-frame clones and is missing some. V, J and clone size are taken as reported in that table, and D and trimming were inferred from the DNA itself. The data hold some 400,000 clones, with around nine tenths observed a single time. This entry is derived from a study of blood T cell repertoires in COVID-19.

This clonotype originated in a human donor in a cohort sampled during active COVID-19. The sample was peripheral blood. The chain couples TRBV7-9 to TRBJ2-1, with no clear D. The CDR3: CASSQEWSYNEQFF. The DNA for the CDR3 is TGTGCCAGCAGCCAAGAGTGGTCCTACAATGAGCAGTTCTTC.